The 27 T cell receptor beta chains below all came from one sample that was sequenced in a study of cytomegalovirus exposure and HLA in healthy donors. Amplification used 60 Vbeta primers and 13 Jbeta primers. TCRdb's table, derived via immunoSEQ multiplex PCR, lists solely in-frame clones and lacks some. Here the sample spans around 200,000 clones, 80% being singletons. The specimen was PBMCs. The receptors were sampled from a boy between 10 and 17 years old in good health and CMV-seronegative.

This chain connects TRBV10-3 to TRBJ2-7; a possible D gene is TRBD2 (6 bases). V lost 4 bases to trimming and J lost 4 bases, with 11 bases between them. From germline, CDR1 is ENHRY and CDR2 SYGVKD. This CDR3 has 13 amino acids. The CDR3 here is CAISGSGVYEQYF. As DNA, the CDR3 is TGTGCCATCAGTGGATCGGGGGTTTACGAGCAGTACTTC.

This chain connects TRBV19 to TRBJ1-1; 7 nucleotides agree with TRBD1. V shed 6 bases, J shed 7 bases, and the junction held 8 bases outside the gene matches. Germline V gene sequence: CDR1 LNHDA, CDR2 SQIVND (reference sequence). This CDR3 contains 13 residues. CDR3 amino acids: CASRRKGAVEAFF. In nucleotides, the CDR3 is TGTGCCAGTAGGAGAAAGGGGGCCGTTGAAGCTTTCTTT.

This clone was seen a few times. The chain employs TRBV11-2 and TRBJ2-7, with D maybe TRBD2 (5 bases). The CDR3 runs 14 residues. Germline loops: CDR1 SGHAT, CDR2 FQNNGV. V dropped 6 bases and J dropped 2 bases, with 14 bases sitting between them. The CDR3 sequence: CASRPADSPYEQYF. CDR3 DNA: TGTGCCAGCAGGCCAGCGGATTCCCCCTACGAGCAGTACTTC.

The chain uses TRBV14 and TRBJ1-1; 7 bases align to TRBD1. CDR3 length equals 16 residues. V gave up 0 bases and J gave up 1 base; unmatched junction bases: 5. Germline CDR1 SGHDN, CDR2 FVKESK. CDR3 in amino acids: CASSQDRGFGNTEAFF. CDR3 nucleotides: TGTGCCAGCAGCCAAGACAGGGGGTTCGGGAACACTGAAGCTTTCTTT.

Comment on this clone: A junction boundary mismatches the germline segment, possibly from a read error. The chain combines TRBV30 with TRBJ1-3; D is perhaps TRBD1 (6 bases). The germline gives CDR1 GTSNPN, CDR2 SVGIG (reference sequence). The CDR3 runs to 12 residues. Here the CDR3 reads CACRREGHRDEF. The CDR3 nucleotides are TGTGCCTGTAGAAGAGAGGGACACCGGGATGAATTT.

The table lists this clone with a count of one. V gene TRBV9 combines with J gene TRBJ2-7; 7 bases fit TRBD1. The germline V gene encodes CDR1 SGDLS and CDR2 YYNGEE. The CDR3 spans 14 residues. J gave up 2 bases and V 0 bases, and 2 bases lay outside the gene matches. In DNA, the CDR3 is TGTGCCAGCAGCGTAGAGACAGGGACCTACGAGCAGTACTTC. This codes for CASSVETGTYEQYF.

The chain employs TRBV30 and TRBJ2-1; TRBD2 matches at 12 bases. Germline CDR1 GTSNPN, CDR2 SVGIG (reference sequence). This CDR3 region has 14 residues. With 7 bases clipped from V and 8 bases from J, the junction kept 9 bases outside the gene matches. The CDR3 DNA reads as TGTGCCTCCGAACGGGCTAGCGGGGGGGATGAGCAGTTCTTC. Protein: CASERASGGDEQFF.

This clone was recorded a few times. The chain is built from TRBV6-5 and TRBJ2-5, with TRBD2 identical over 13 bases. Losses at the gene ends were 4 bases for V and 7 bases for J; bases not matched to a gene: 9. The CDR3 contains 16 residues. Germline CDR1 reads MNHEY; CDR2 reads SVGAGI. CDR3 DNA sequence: TGTGCCAGCAGTTTTACTAGCGGGGGGGCTCGGGGGACCCAGTACTTC. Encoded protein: CASSFTSGGARGTQYF.

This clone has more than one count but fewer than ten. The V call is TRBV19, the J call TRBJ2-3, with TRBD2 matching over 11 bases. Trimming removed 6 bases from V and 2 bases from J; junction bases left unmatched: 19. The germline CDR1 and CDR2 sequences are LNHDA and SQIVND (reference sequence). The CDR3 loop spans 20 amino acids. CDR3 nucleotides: TGTGCCAGTAGCCCCAAGTCGGTGGGGGGACTAGCGGAATACACAGATACGCAGTATTTT. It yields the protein CASSPKSVGGLAEYTDTQYF.

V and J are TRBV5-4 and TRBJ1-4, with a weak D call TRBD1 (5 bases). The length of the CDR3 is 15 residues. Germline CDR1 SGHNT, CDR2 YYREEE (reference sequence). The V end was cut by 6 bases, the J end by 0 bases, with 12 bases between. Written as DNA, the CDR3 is TGTGCCAGCACTCCGGACATTGCAACTAATGAAAAACTGTTTTTT. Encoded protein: CASTPDIATNEKLFF.

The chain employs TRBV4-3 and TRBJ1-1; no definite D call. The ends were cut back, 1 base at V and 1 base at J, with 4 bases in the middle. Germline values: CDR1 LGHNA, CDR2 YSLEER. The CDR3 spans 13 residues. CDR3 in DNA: TGCGCCAGCAGCCAAGGAGCGAACACTGAAGCTTTCTTT. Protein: CASSQGANTEAFF.

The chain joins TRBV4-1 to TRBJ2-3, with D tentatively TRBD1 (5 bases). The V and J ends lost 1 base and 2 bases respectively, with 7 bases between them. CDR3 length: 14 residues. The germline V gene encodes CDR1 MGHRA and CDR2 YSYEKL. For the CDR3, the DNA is TGCGCCAGCAGCCAAGGACAGATCACAGATACGCAGTATTTT. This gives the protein CASSQGQITDTQYF.

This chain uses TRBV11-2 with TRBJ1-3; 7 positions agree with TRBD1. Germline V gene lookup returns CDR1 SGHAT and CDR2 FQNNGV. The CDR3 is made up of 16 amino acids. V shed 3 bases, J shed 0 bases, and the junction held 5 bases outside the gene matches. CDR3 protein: CASSFRGTSSGNTIYF. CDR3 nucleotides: TGTGCCAGCAGCTTCAGGGGGACCTCCTCTGGAAACACCATATATTTT.

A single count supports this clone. The CDR3 bases are TGTGCCAGTGACTCAGGGACTGGGGCCAACGTCCTGACTTTC. Translation gives CASDSGTGANVLTF. The chain carries TRBV9 and TRBJ2-6, with D possibly TRBD1 on 5 matching bases. V shed 8 bases and J shed 2 bases, with 11 bases lying between them. CDR1 and CDR2 from the germline V gene are SGDLS and YYNGEE. The CDR3 has 14 residues.

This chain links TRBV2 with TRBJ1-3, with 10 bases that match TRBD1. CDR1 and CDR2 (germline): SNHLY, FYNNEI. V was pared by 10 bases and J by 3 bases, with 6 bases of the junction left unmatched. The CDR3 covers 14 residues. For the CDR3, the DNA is TGTGCCAAGACAGGGGGCCTCGATGGAAACACCATATATTTT. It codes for CAKTGGLDGNTIYF.

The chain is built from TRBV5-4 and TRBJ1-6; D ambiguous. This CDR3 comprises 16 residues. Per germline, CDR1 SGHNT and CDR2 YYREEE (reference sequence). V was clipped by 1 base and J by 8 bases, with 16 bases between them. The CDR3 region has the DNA TGTGCCAGCAGCTTGCAGGCAGGAATGTGGGATTCACCCCTCCACTTT. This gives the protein CASSLQAGMWDSPLHF.

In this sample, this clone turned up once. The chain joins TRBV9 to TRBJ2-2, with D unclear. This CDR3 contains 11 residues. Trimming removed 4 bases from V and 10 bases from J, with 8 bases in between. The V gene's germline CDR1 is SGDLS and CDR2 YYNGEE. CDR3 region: CASSFSSELFF. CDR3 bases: TGTGCCAGCAGCTTTTCCTCGGAGCTGTTTTTT. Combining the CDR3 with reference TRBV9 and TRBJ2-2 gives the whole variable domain DSGVTQTPKHLITATGQRVTLRCSPRSGDLSVYWYQQSLDQGLQFLIQYYNGEERAKGNILERFSAQQFPDLHSELNLSSLELGDSALYFCASSFSSELFFGEGSRLTVL.

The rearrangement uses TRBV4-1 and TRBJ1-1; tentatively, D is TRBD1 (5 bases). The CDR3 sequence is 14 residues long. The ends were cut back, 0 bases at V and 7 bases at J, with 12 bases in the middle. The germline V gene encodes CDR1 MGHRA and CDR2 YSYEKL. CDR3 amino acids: CASSQEPVGGEAFF. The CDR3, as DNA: TGCGCCAGCAGCCAAGAGCCTGTCGGGGGTGAAGCTTTCTTT.

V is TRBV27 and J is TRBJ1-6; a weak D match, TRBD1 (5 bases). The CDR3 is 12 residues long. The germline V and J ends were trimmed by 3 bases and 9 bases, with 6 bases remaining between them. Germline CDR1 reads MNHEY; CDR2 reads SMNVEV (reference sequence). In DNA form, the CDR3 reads TGTGCCAGCAGTTTGCAGGGTTCACCCCTCCACTTT. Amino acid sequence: CASSLQGSPLHF.

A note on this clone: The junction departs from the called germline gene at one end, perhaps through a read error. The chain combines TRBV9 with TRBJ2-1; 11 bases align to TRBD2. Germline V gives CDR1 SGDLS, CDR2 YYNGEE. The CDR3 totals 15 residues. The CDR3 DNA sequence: TGTGCCAGCACCGTATCTAGCGGGAGGTACAATGAGCAGTTCTTC. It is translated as CASTVSSGRYNEQFF. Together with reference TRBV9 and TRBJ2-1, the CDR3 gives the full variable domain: DSGVTQTPKHLITATGQRVTLRCSPRSGDLSVYWYQQSLDQGLQFLIQYYNGEERAKGNILERFSAQQFPDLHSELNLSSLELGDSALYFCASTVSSGRYNEQFFGPGTRLTVL.

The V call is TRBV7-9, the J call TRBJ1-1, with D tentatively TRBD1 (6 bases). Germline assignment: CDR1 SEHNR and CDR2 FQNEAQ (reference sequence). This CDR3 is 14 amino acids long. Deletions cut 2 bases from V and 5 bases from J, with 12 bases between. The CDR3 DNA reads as TGTGCCAGCAGCTTAAACAGGGTTAGGACTGAAGCTTTCTTT. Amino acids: CASSLNRVRTEAFF.

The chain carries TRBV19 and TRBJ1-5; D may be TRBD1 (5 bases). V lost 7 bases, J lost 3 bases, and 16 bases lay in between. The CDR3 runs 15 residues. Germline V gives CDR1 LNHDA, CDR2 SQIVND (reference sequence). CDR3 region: CASKRAFGANQPQHF. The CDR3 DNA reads TGTGCCAGTAAAAGGGCGTTTGGGGCCAATCAGCCCCAGCATTTT.

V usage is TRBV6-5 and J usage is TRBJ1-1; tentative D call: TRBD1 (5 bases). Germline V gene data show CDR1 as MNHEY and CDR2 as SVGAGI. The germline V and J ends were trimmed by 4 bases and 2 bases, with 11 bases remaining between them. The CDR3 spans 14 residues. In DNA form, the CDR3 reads TGTGCCAGCAGTTGGGGACTTACTAACACTGAAGCTTTCTTT. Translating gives CASSWGLTNTEAFF.

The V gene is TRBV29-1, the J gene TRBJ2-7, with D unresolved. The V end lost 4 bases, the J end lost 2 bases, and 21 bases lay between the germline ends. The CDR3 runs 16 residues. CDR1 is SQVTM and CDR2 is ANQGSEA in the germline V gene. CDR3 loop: CSVVGLGGSDPYEQYF. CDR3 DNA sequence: TGCAGCGTTGTTGGGCTTGGTGGGTCCGACCCCTACGAGCAGTACTTC.

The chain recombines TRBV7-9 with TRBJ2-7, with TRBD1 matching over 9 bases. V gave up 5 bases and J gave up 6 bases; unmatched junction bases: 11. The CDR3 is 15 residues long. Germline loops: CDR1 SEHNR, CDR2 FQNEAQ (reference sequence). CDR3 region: CASSLQAGTGREQYF. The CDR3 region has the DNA TGTGCCAGCAGCCTTCAAGCCGGGACAGGGCGCGAGCAGTACTTC.

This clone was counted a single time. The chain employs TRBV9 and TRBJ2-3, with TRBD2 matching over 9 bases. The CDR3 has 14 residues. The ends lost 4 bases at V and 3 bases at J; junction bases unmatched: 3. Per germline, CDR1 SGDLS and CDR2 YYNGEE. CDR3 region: CASSPGLATDTQYF. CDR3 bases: TGTGCCAGCAGCCCAGGACTAGCGACAGATACGCAGTATTTT.

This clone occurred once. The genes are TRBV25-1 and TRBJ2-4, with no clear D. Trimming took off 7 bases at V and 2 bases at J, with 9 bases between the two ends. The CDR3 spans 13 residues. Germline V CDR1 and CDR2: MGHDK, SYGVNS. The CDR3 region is CASKEVSKNIQYF. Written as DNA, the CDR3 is TGTGCCAGCAAAGAGGTATCCAAAAACATTCAGTACTTC.